Following are 20 T cell receptor beta chains from one sample sequenced in a study of blood T cell repertoires in COVID-19. Generated by immunoSEQ multiplex PCR, the TCRdb table keeps only in-frame clones and is missing some. The sample lists fewer than 350,000 clones, 85% occurring once. The sample taken for sequencing was PBMCs or T cells enriched from blood (not recorded which). These receptors were collected from a woman under 40 who had been exposed to COVID-19.

The V and J genes are TRBV7-3 and TRBJ1-1, with 7 positions matching TRBD1. The CDR3 spans 14 residues. Germline V gene lookup returns CDR1 SGHTA and CDR2 FQGTGA. V dropped 3 bases and J dropped 3; count of bases not matched to a gene: 4. CDR3 bases: TGTGCCAGCAGCTTCGGGCAGGGGGACACTGAAGCTTTCTTT. It is translated as CASSFGQGDTEAFF. Filled out from reference TRBV7-3 and TRBJ1-1, the complete variable domain reads GAGVSQTPSNKVTEKGKYVELRCDPISGHTALYWYRQSLGQGPEFLIYFQGTGAADDSGLPNDRFFAVRPEGSVSTLKIQRTERGDSAVYLCASSFGQGDTEAFFGQGTRLTVV.

The CDR3 DNA follows: TGTGCCTGGAGTGTGGGGCTCGGCACTGAAGCTTTCTTT. This codes for CAWSVGLGTEAFF. The V call is TRBV30, the J call TRBJ1-1; D might be TRBD1 (5 bases). There are 13 residues in the CDR3. Germline V gives CDR1 GTSNPN, CDR2 SVGIG (reference sequence). Deletions cut 0 bases from V and 4 bases from J, with 9 bases between.

J is TRBJ1-2 and V is TRBV28; D remains ambiguous. The CDR3 totals 13 residues. CDR1 MDHEN and CDR2 SYDVKM come from the germline V gene. Trimming removed 3 bases at V and 1 base at J, with 6 bases between. CDR3 sequence: CASSFGDNYGYTF. As DNA, the CDR3 is TGTGCCAGCAGTTTCGGGGATAACTATGGCTACACCTTC.

This clone occurred once. The DNA of the CDR3 is TGTGCCAGCCCCCATGGAGGGCACGACTACGAGCAGTACTTC. Translated, it gives CASPHGGHDYEQYF. The chain is built from TRBV9 and TRBJ2-7; D possibly corresponds to TRBD2 (6 bases). Deletions cut 7 bases from V and 3 bases from J, with 17 bases between. CDR3 size: 14 residues. From germline, CDR1 is SGDLS and CDR2 YYNGEE.

This clone was seen only once. This chain uses TRBV7-9 with TRBJ1-2; no clear D. CDR3 length equals 14 residues. CDR1 and CDR2 (germline): SEHNR, FQNEAQ (reference sequence). V was trimmed by 1 base and J by 4 bases, leaving 10 bases between them. The chain's CDR3 is CASSLVTRAYGYTF. The CDR3 nucleotides are TGTGCCAGCAGCTTAGTAACGCGGGCCTATGGCTACACCTTC.

The chain combines TRBV2 with TRBJ1-2; D unresolved. CDR3 length: 13 amino acids. The V gene lost 6 bases and the J gene lost 5 bases, with 13 bases spanning the gap. Germline V gene sequence: CDR1 SNHLY, CDR2 FYNNEI. The CDR3 nucleotides are TGTGCCAGCAGGGGCCCACCCGAATATGGCTACACCTTC. Its protein is CASRGPPEYGYTF.

The chain links TRBV7-9 to TRBJ2-3; 8 bases fit TRBD2. After removal of 5 bases from V and 1 base from J, the junction contained 5 bases not matched to a gene. Per germline, CDR1 SEHNR and CDR2 FQNEAQ (reference sequence). This CDR3 has 15 residues. This CDR3 is CASSPRLARTDTQYF. The CDR3 bases are TGTGCCAGCAGCCCCAGACTAGCGCGCACAGATACGCAGTATTTT.

The rearrangement uses TRBV6-1 and TRBJ2-1; D gene unclear. Trimming removed 2 bases at V and 9 bases at J, with 8 bases between. This CDR3 is 12 amino acids long. Germline V gene lookup returns CDR1 MNHNS and CDR2 SASEGT. CDR3 amino acids: CASSEISGEQFF. In nucleotides, the CDR3 is TGTGCCAGCAGTGAAATCTCCGGTGAGCAGTTCTTC.

The chain carries TRBV27 and TRBJ2-1; 11 bases map to TRBD2. Germline CDR1 reads MNHEY; CDR2 reads SMNVEV (reference sequence). The V and J ends lost 3 bases and 6 bases, in that order; junction bases with no gene match: 4. The CDR3 spans 15 residues. The CDR3 DNA reads as TGTGCCAGCAGTTTCACTGGGACTAGCGGCAATGAGCAGTTCTTC. Protein sequence: CASSFTGTSGNEQFF.

This chain connects TRBV2 to TRBJ2-3; TRBD2 is a possible D gene (6 bases). Germline lookup yields CDR1 SNHLY and CDR2 FYNNEI. The CDR3 covers 13 residues. V shed 6 bases and J shed 6 bases, with 13 bases lying between them. This CDR3 reads CASSRDSGDTQYF. The CDR3 DNA is TGTGCCAGCAGCCGGGACTCAGGGGATACGCAGTATTTT.

This chain uses TRBV28 with TRBJ1-1; D gene uncertain. Deletions cut 4 bases from V and 1 base from J, with 13 bases between. Germline CDR1 reads MDHEN; CDR2 reads SYDVKM. This CDR3 contains 15 residues. The CDR3 sequence is CASSSLSGGNTEAFF. In DNA form, the CDR3 reads TGTGCCAGCAGTTCACTATCTGGAGGGAACACTGAAGCTTTCTTT. Complete variable domain (other parts from reference TRBV28 and TRBJ1-1): DVKVTQSSRYLVKRTGEKVFLECVQDMDHENMFWYRQDPGLGLRLIYFSYDVKMKEKGDIPEGYSVSREKKERFSLILESASTNQTSMYLCASSSLSGGNTEAFFGQGTRLTVV.

V is TRBV7-2 and J is TRBJ1-6, with 7 bases fitting TRBD1. Germline-derived CDR1 and CDR2 are SGHTA and FQGNSA. The V gene end was trimmed by 8 bases and the J gene end by 3 bases; junction bases not matched to a gene: 10. The CDR3 runs 16 residues. DNA of the CDR3: TGTGCCAGCTACCGACAGGGCCCCTTCTATAATTCACCCCTCCACTTT. Its translation is CASYRQGPFYNSPLHF.

This chain uses TRBV4-1 with TRBJ2-1, with D possibly being TRBD1 (7 bases). Trimming pared 6 bases from V and 0 bases from J, leaving 27 bases between. This CDR3 region has 20 residues. Looked up from germline, CDR1 is MGHRA and CDR2 is YSYEKL. CDR3 region: CASRSAGISGQANSYNEQFF. In DNA, the CDR3 is TGCGCCAGCAGATCTGCGGGGATTAGTGGACAGGCCAACTCCTACAATGAGCAGTTCTTC.

This chain connects TRBV19 to TRBJ2-1; 7 bases map to TRBD2. The CDR3 sequence is 16 residues long. V was clipped by 6 bases and J by 4 bases; unmatched bases: 12. Germline V CDR1 and CDR2: LNHDA, SQIVND (reference sequence). This CDR3 is CASRMDGLAVYNEQFF. CDR3 DNA: TGTGCCAGTAGAATGGATGGTCTAGCGGTTTACAATGAGCAGTTCTTC.

The chain couples TRBV9 to TRBJ2-6; 9 bases fit TRBD2. Germline V gives CDR1 SGDLS, CDR2 YYNGEE. This CDR3 spans 18 amino acids. The ends lost 0 bases at V and 4 bases at J; junction bases unmatched: 8. For the CDR3, the DNA is TGTGCCAGCAGCGTAGAGGCGGCGGGGGGGCCCGGGGCCAACGTCCTGACTTTC. The encoded protein is CASSVEAAGGPGANVLTF.

Only one count was recorded for this clone. At the DNA level, this CDR3 is encoded by other sequences in the same sample as well. The chain couples TRBV19 to TRBJ2-3; a possible D gene is TRBD2 (5 bases). This CDR3 contains 15 residues. Trimming cost V 1 base and J 0 bases, with 8 bases left between them. From germline, CDR1 is LNHDA and CDR2 SQIVND (reference sequence). The CDR3 protein is CASSIVGGSTDTQYF. CDR3 nucleotides: TGTGCCAGTAGTATAGTGGGCGGGAGCACAGATACGCAGTATTTT.

The chain employs TRBV4-1 and TRBJ2-7; TRBD2 aligns across 10 bases. V shed 4 bases and J 2 bases; nucleotides not matched to a gene: 17. The CDR3 totals 19 residues. From germline, CDR1 is MGHRA and CDR2 YSYEKL. CDR3 loop: CASSRGGTAASGRTYEQYF. CDR3 nucleotides: TGCGCCAGCAGCCGAGGCGGGACGGCCGCTAGCGGGAGAACCTACGAGCAGTACTTC.

The V gene is TRBV30, the J gene TRBJ2-3, with D possibly TRBD2 on 6 matching bases. There are 17 residues in the CDR3. Germline CDR1 reads GTSNPN; CDR2 reads SVGIG (reference sequence). Trimming left V 4 bases short and J 0 bases short, with 20 bases between. The CDR3 is CAWTRGGAHTSTDTQYF. The CDR3 coding sequence is TGTGCCTGGACCCGCGGCGGGGCCCATACTAGCACAGATACGCAGTATTTT. Full variable domain (missing parts from reference TRBV30 and TRBJ2-3): SQTIHQWPATLVQPVGSPLSLECTVEGTSNPNLYWYRQAAGRGLQLLFYSVGIGQISSEVPQNLSASRPQDRQFILSSKKLLLSDSGFYLCAWTRGGAHTSTDTQYFGPGTRLTVL.

V gene TRBV7-9 combines with J gene TRBJ1-6; 9 nucleotides match TRBD1. Germline loops: CDR1 SEHNR, CDR2 FQNEAQ (reference sequence). This CDR3 has 16 residues. Losses at the gene ends were 4 bases for V and 10 bases for J; bases not matched to a gene: 11. CDR3 sequence (DNA): TGTGCCAGCAGCTCCGGGACAGGGCCAACGGGGTCACCCCTCCACTTT. Its protein is CASSSGTGPTGSPLHF. Drawing the rest from reference TRBV7-9 and TRBJ1-6, the complete variable domain is DTGVSQNPRHKITKRGQNVTFRCDPISEHNRLYWYRQTLGQGPEFLTYFQNEAQLEKSRLLSDRFSAERPKGSFSTLEIQRTEQGDSAMYLCASSSGTGPTGSPLHFGNGTRLTVT.

The rearrangement joins TRBV19 to TRBJ2-7; TRBD1 aligns across 7 bases. The V gene's germline CDR1 is LNHDA and CDR2 SQIVND (reference sequence). The CDR3 covers 17 residues. V lost 6 bases to trimming and J lost 3 bases; unmatched junction nucleotides: 17. The CDR3 loop is CASSPTPIRQGYYEQYF. In DNA form, the CDR3 reads TGTGCCAGTAGCCCTACTCCCATTCGACAGGGTTACTACGAGCAGTACTTC.